Each of the 26 T cell receptor beta chains below was sequenced from the same sample in a study of shared clonotypes between healthy human individuals. Measured with immunoSEQ multiplex PCR; TCRdb has only the in-frame clones, and not every one. The sample carries approximately 1,000,000 clones, around three quarters recorded once. Source material: memory CD4+ T cells from PBMCs. Subset reported: CD45RA-negative fraction. These receptors were obtained from a man in his late teens or twenties in good health. Some clones in this sample may be carry-over from other donors' samples.

This clone was seen a single time. V and J are TRBV5-1 and TRBJ2-2, with D possibly TRBD2 on 5 matching bases. V was clipped by 0 bases and J by 4 bases, with 10 bases between them. The V gene's germline CDR1 is SGHRS and CDR2 YFSETQ. This CDR3 has 15 residues. The CDR3 spells CASSLGGYGTGELFF. In nucleotides, the CDR3 is TGCGCCAGCAGCTTGGGAGGGTATGGCACCGGGGAGCTGTTTTTT.

There are a few counts of this clone. The genes are TRBV9 and TRBJ2-5, with D unclear. Trimming removed 4 bases at V and 2 bases at J, with 12 bases between. The CDR3 runs to 14 residues. Germline V lookup: CDR1 SGDLS, CDR2 YYNGEE. For the CDR3, the DNA is TGTGCCAGCAGCAGGGAAGTGGGGCAAGAGACCCAGTACTTC. Protein product: CASSREVGQETQYF.

The rearrangement joins TRBV15 to TRBJ2-3, with 7 bases fitting TRBD1. The CDR3 length is 20 residues. V trimming: 5 bases; J trimming: 2 bases; junction bases outside the gene matches: 22. Germline loops: CDR1 LNHNV, CDR2 YYDKDF (reference sequence). CDR3 in DNA: TGTGCCACCAGCCGAGGAAGGGGGCAGGGCGGTAAGGGGGTCACAGATACGCAGTATTTT. It codes for CATSRGRGQGGKGVTDTQYF.

The chain combines TRBV5-5 with TRBJ2-7; 8 bases are shared with TRBD1. Germline V gene data show CDR1 as SGHKS and CDR2 as YYEKEE (reference sequence). The CDR3 sequence is 15 residues long. The V gene end was trimmed by 0 bases and the J gene end by 5 bases; junction bases not matched to a gene: 7. The CDR3 DNA sequence: TGTGCCAGCAGCTTGGATGTGACAGGGGTCGACGAGCAGTACTTC. The encoded protein is CASSLDVTGVDEQYF.

A single count supports this clone. This chain links TRBV10-3 with TRBJ1-2; D is unclear. V was pared by 6 bases and J by 4 bases, with 12 bases between. The germline V gene has CDR1 ENHRY and CDR2 SYGVKD. This CDR3 has 13 residues. CDR3: CAISQGQIYGYTF. The CDR3, as DNA: TGTGCCATCAGCCAAGGGCAGATCTATGGCTACACCTTC.

The chain carries TRBV6-4 and TRBJ1-2; D perhaps matches TRBD1 (6 bases). From germline, CDR1 is MRHNA and CDR2 SNTAGT. The V end lost 4 bases, the J end lost 1 base, and 16 bases lay between the germline ends. This CDR3 region has 16 residues. The CDR3 DNA follows: TGTGCCAGCAGTGGCAACAGGGTATTAATTAACTATGGCTACACCTTC. Translated, it gives CASSGNRVLINYGYTF.

The chain employs TRBV7-2 and TRBJ1-1; D gene unclear. V was shortened by 3 bases and J by 6 bases, with 11 bases between the two germline ends. The V gene's germline CDR1 is SGHTA and CDR2 FQGNSA. CDR3 length: 13 amino acids. CDR3 sequence (DNA): TGTGCCAGCAGCTTTTACGGCAACGCTGAAGCTTTCTTT. Protein sequence: CASSFYGNAEAFF. Filled out from reference TRBV7-2 and TRBJ1-1, the complete variable domain reads GAGVSQSPSNKVTEKGKDVELRCDPISGHTALYWYRQSLGQGLEFLIYFQGNSAPDKSGLPSDRFSAERTGGSVSTLTIQRTQQEDSAVYLCASSFYGNAEAFFGQGTRLTVV.

For this clone: The sample contains more than one DNA sequence encoding this CDR3. The chain uses TRBV7-2 and TRBJ1-5, with D perhaps TRBD1 (6 bases). Germline V gene sequence: CDR1 SGHTA, CDR2 FQGNSA. This CDR3 comprises 15 residues. Trimming stripped 1 base from V and 2 bases from J, with 9 bases between. CDR3 DNA: TGTGCCAGCAGCTTAGTGTCAGGGGGCAATCAGCCCCAGCATTTT. This sequence encodes CASSLVSGGNQPQHF.

In its sample, this clone was seen once. Possible read error: a much larger clone is one base away. Other DNA sequences in the sample encode the same CDR3. The gene calls are TRBV11-2 and TRBJ2-7; TRBD1 agrees at 9 bases. Losses at the gene ends were 5 bases for V and 5 bases for J; bases not matched to a gene: 10. CDR1 is SGHAT, CDR2 FQNNGV, per germline. The CDR3 is 15 amino acids. Written as DNA, the CDR3 is TGTGCCAGCAGCCTAGGACAGGGGCCGCGGCACGAGCAGTACTTC. Translated, it gives CASSLGQGPRHEQYF.

The chain is built from TRBV7-8 and TRBJ2-3; 12 nucleotides align to TRBD2. CDR1 and CDR2 from the germline V gene are SGHVS and FQNEAQ. V was pared by 10 bases and J by 10 bases, with 21 bases of the junction left unmatched. This CDR3 is 17 amino acids long. CDR3 in DNA: TGTGCCACCGCGCGGCGGCTAGCGGGAGGGCCGGAGCTGCCGCAGTATTTT. The encoded protein is CATARRLAGGPELPQYF. The full variable domain, in which reference TRBV7-8 and TRBJ2-3 provide the parts outside the CDR3, is GAGVSQSPRYKVAKRGQDVALRCDPISGHVSLFWYQQALGQGPEFLTYFQNEAQLDKSGLPSDRFFAERPEGSVSTLKIQRTQQEDSAVYLCATARRLAGGPELPQYFGPGTRLTVL.

V and J are TRBV6-5 and TRBJ1-2, with D possibly matching TRBD1 (5 bases). Germline V CDR1 and CDR2: MNHEY, SVGAGI. Trimming left V 7 bases short and J 5 bases short, with 17 bases between. The CDR3 contains 14 residues. The CDR3 region is CASNPGQGGYGYTF. The CDR3 bases are TGTGCCAGCAACCCCGGTCAGGGAGGGTATGGCTACACCTTC.

This clone was recorded once. J is TRBJ2-1 and V is TRBV11-2; 10 bases align to TRBD2. The V segment lost 1 base and the J segment 2 bases; nucleotides outside the gene matches: 2. The CDR3 length is 16 residues. Germline V gives CDR1 SGHAT, CDR2 FQNNGV. The CDR3 DNA reads TGTGCCAGCAGCTTAGGAGCGGGAGGGCCCTACAATGAGCAGTTCTTC. Protein: CASSLGAGGPYNEQFF.

The rearrangement links TRBV7-3 to TRBJ2-7; no firm D call. Germline V gene data show CDR1 as SGHTA and CDR2 as FQGTGA. Trimming took off 2 bases at V and 1 base at J, with 9 bases between the two ends. The CDR3 consists of 14 residues. The CDR3 here is CASSLSAGSYEQYF. The CDR3 DNA reads as TGTGCCAGCAGCTTATCGGCAGGTTCCTACGAGCAGTACTTC.

DNA for the CDR3: TGTGCCAGTAGCCGACACAGGACAGGGAGGAATCAGCCCCAGCATTTT. Translation gives CASSRHRTGRNQPQHF. This chain uses TRBV19 with TRBJ1-5; 8 bases are shared with TRBD1. The CDR3 runs 16 residues. V lost 6 bases to trimming and J lost 4 bases; unmatched junction nucleotides: 11. Germline CDR1 and CDR2: LNHDA and SQIVND (reference sequence).

The chain couples TRBV19 to TRBJ1-1, with 7 bases identical to TRBD1. Germline lookup yields CDR1 LNHDA and CDR2 SQIVND (reference sequence). Trimming removed 3 bases from V and 4 bases from J; junction bases left unmatched: 8. The CDR3 spans 15 residues. The CDR3 loop reads CASSIRAGGITEAFF. The CDR3 region has the DNA TGTGCCAGTAGTATTAGGGCAGGGGGTATCACTGAAGCTTTCTTT.

The V call is TRBV29-1, the J call TRBJ1-1; D not resolved. V lost 4 bases to trimming and J lost 8 bases, with 14 bases between them. Germline V gene lookup returns CDR1 SQVTM and CDR2 ANQGSEA. CDR3 length: 12 amino acids. CDR3 DNA sequence: TGCAGCGTTGGTCATCTCAACTGGGAAGCTTTCTTT. Translated: CSVGHLNWEAFF.

About this clone itself: A much bigger clone sits one base away, suggesting this may be a read error. Additional DNA sequences in this sample encode the identical CDR3. The V call is TRBV7-9, the J call TRBJ1-2, with D perhaps matching TRBD1 (5 bases). The CDR3 is 12 residues long. Germline V gene data show CDR1 as SEHNR and CDR2 as FQNEAQ (reference sequence). V lost 5 bases to trimming and J lost 3 bases, with 7 bases between them. The CDR3 sequence: CASSPQDYGYTF. As DNA, the CDR3 is TGTGCCAGCAGCCCACAGGACTATGGCTACACCTTC. Based on the CDR3 plus reference TRBV7-9 and TRBJ1-2, the full variable domain is DTGVSQNPRHKITKRGQNVTFRCDPISEHNRLYWYRQTLGQGPEFLTYFQNEAQLEKSRLLSDRFSAERPKGSFSTLEIQRTEQGDSAMYLCASSPQDYGYTFGSGTRLTVV.

The chain links TRBV6-1 to TRBJ2-3, with TRBD1 matching 9 bases. The CDR3 totals 15 residues. J gave up 4 bases and V 6 bases, and 8 bases lay outside the gene matches. Germline V gene sequence: CDR1 MNHNS, CDR2 SASEGT. The CDR3 reads CASRPPGQGPDTQYF. Written as DNA, the CDR3 is TGTGCCAGCAGGCCGCCGGGACAGGGCCCAGATACGCAGTATTTT.

This clone was detected ten times or more. This sequence joins TRBV19 and TRBJ1-3; D is unclear. The CDR3 has 14 amino acids. CDR1 and CDR2 from the germline V gene are LNHDA and SQIVND (reference sequence). V lost 8 bases and J 0 bases, leaving 11 bases between the germline ends. The chain's CDR3 is CASWAQASGNTIYF. CDR3 sequence (DNA): TGTGCCAGTTGGGCCCAGGCCTCTGGAAACACCATATATTTT.

The V and J genes are TRBV9 and TRBJ2-1; TRBD1 might be the D (6 bases). CDR3 length equals 15 residues. With 3 bases removed from V and 0 bases from J, the gap between germline ends came to 10 bases. Per germline, CDR1 SGDLS and CDR2 YYNGEE. CDR3 DNA: TGTGCCAGCAGCGCCGGACAGAGCTCCTACAATGAGCAGTTCTTC. Encoded protein: CASSAGQSSYNEQFF.

The rearrangement uses TRBV7-2 and TRBJ1-5, with D unclear. Germline V lookup: CDR1 SGHTA, CDR2 FQGNSA. This CDR3 is 14 amino acids long. V gave up 1 base and J gave up 5 bases, with 9 bases separating them. The CDR3 spells CASSLETGDQPQHF. The CDR3 nucleotides are TGTGCCAGCAGCTTAGAGACTGGTGATCAGCCCCAGCATTTT.

A remark on this clone: The same CDR3 also results from other DNA sequences found in this sample. The genes are TRBV18 and TRBJ1-2, with D perhaps matching TRBD1 (6 bases). The V and J ends lost 1 base and 6 bases respectively, with 6 bases between them. CDR3 length equals 12 residues. CDR1 is KGHSH and CDR2 is LQKENI in the germline V gene. DNA for the CDR3: TGTGCCAGCTCACCACAGGGGGATGGCTACACCTTC. This encodes CASSPQGDGYTF.

The chain couples TRBV11-3 to TRBJ2-1; a weak D match, TRBD1 (6 bases). Germline-derived CDR1 and CDR2 are SGHNT and YENEEA. This CDR3 has 18 amino acids. V lost 0 bases and J lost 3, with 18 bases in between. CDR3 loop: CASSLEDPRGYLYNEQFF. CDR3 sequence (DNA): TGTGCCAGCAGCTTAGAGGACCCCAGGGGCTATCTCTACAATGAGCAGTTCTTC.

The V call is TRBV28, the J call TRBJ1-2; the D gene is possibly TRBD1 (6 bases). V was pared by 5 bases and J by 4 bases, with 26 bases between. Germline V gives CDR1 MDHEN, CDR2 SYDVKM. The CDR3 sequence is 18 residues long. CDR3 bases: TGTGCCAGCAGTCCCGATTCGCATACCGGGACATTTATCTATGGCTACACCTTC. It codes for CASSPDSHTGTFIYGYTF.

This clone was counted a single time. The CDR3 loop is CASSPRPATEAFF. The CDR3 coding sequence is TGTGCCAGCAGCCCCAGACCGGCGACTGAAGCTTTCTTT. V and J are TRBV11-2 and TRBJ1-1; D uncertain. V lost 5 bases and J lost 5, with 12 bases in between. The CDR3 has 13 residues. Germline loops: CDR1 SGHAT, CDR2 FQNNGV.

Concerning this clone: This sample also contains other DNA sequences that code for the same CDR3. The J gene is TRBJ2-7, the V gene TRBV5-1; D possibly corresponds to TRBD1 (6 bases). The V and J ends lost 3 bases and 3 bases respectively, with 13 bases between them. Germline V gene lookup returns CDR1 SGHRS and CDR2 YFSETQ. The CDR3 runs to 14 residues. The CDR3 is CASSSDRLIYEQYF. The CDR3 DNA reads TGCGCCAGCAGCTCAGACAGGTTAATCTACGAGCAGTACTTC.